The sequence of this TCR beta chain was determined in a study of T cell responses to AZD1222 COVID-19 vaccine (dated by TCRdb to the early 2020s). Turning to the overall study: TCR sequencing was performed for roughly 250 trial participants, of whom around 200 were given two doses of AZD1222 and around 26 were given two doses of MenACWY control vaccine. Enrollment into the trials was organized by age into subgroups of 18-55, 56-69 and 70-plus years, and those subgroups contained roughly 150, 30 and 60 TCR-sequenced participants, respectively.

The germline V gene specifies SQVTM as CDR1 and ANQGSEA as CDR2. The germline V and J ends show losses of 7 bases and 5 bases respectively, and no gene match explains 5 bases of the junction. From its cysteine to its phenylalanine, the CDR3 spans 12 amino acids. The DNA shown is the 36-base CDR3, in frame from base 1. Interpreted using the paper, the time point label stands for: about 28 days (+/-7) after the second vaccine dose. AZD1222 recipients given second doses at about 4 weeks or at about 12 weeks were pooled, since spike-specific TCR depth and breadth were not found to differ between the two schedules. Samples from vaccinated people were obtained from the UK trials COV001 and COV002, which included a single-blind randomized controlled phase 2/3 trial of AZD1222 (ChAdOx1 nCoV-19) in healthy adults. Trial participant PBMC samples were collected at day 0 and day 28 after the second dose for TCRbeta chain sequencing.

In the case of this clone: It has no known antigen specificity. Base qualities are missing; no much larger clone stands one base away.

The CDR3 regions of human TCRbeta chains were analyzed by immunosequencing. In the paper's pipeline: Repertoire TCRs were checked for matches against a reference library of SARS-CoV-2-specific TCRs that had been generated using the MIRA antigen-specificity platform. Breadth was defined as the fraction of unique TCRs that were SARS-CoV-2-associated, and depth was defined as the fraction of total T cells that were SARS-CoV-2-associated. Using the MIRA data, every spike-specific TCR was mapped to the spike region that the TCR reacted to and assigned to either a CD4 or a CD8 class. Log10-transformed breadth and depth values were compared by one-way ANOVA with Sidak's multiple comparisons tests. This is the immuneACCESS table as TCRdb keeps it, with only in-frame sequences that have V and J called. A part of the clones is gone; compared with another copy, unresolved V genes explain less than half, and the rest is unexplained. V, J and clone size were drawn from that table, and D and trimming were deduced from the DNA. The sample contains around 100,000 clones, 85% of them found a single time. The ten biggest clones cover more than 3.5% of the sample.

What the authors observed across the whole study: Most participants were white British and females outnumbered males, and the authors suggested that clonal diversity may have been underestimated. Conclusions about previously exposed vaccinees are limited, since just six AZD1222 recipients were seropositive for SARS-CoV-2 at baseline. No day 14 peak-response samples were available, so repertoires were characterized only after the peak T cell response. Nearly half of unique spike-specific TCRs reportedly recognized epitopes outside regions mutated in the B.1.351 and B.1.1.7 variants. In the small 56-69-year group, the increase in depth fell short of significance, most likely because of low power. After two AZD1222 doses, both the breadth and the depth of spike-specific TCRs were significantly higher than at day 0 and than in MenACWY recipients. The vaccine-associated CD4 TCRs covered the entire spike protein, and the dominant responses fell in regions 160-218 and 743-854.

The source is an adult who received the AZD1222 COVID-19 vaccine. The rearrangement joined TRBV29-1 to TRBJ2-5, with 9 central nucleotides matching TRBD2. Sequenced here: peripheral blood, sampled 28 days after the second AZD1222 dose. This receptor has the CDR3 CSGRGGFETQYF. The bases read TGCAGCGGGCGGGGGGGCTTTGAGACCCAGTACTTC.